A single sample gave rise to the 27 T cell receptor beta chains below, sequenced in a study of T cell repertoires in cytomegalovirus infection. No antigen is known for these receptors. TCRdb itself ran the reads through MiXCR, one entry per CDR3 protein. The data hold around 120,000 distinct CDR3 sequences, with around 45% observed a single time. The source was CD8+ T cells from cultured PBMCs, collected from culture after CMV antigen stimulation. The receptors come from a human donor in good health (CMV status not recorded). Some clones in this sample may be carry-over from other donors' samples.

This clonotype appeared many times. J is TRBJ2-3 and V is TRBV10-3; TRBD1 matches 11 bases. CDR3 length: 18 residues. Trimming took 3 bases from V and 5 from J; bases not matched to a gene: 13. Germline V gene data show CDR1 as ENHRY and CDR2 as SYGVKD. The CDR3 DNA reads TGTGCCATCAGTGACCCCACTCCGGACAGGGGGCTTAAAGATACGCAGTATTTT. As protein: CAISDPTPDRGLKDTQYF.

This clonotype has more than one count but fewer than ten. The genes are TRBV28 and TRBJ1-6; D call uncertain. V lost 6 bases, J lost 0 bases, and 18 bases lay in between. CDR3 size: 18 residues. Germline V gene sequence: CDR1 MDHEN, CDR2 SYDVKM. In nucleotides, the CDR3 is TGTGCCAGCAGCTCCGACATAGAGTTAAGCTCCTATAATTCACCCCTCCACTTT. Translated: CASSSDIELSSYNSPLHF.

The CDR3 loop is CASSLGQGWYEQYF. In DNA form, the CDR3 reads TGTGCCAGTAGTCTGGGACAGGGTTGGTACGAGCAGTACTTC. The chain carries TRBV19 and TRBJ2-7; the match to TRBD1 covers 9 bases. Trimming at V came to 5 bases and at J to 4 bases, leaving 6 bases not matched to a gene. The germline V gene has CDR1 LNHDA and CDR2 SQIVND (reference sequence). The CDR3 totals 14 residues.

Only a few counts were recorded for this clonotype. J is TRBJ2-7 and V is TRBV12-3 or TRBV12-4; TRBD1 is a possible D gene (6 bases). The CDR3 extends over 11 amino acids. With 3 bases removed from V and 6 bases from J, the gap between germline ends came to 6 bases. The CDR3 reads CASSLGAEQYF. DNA of the CDR3: TGTGCCAGCAGTTTGGGGGCCGAGCAGTACTTC.

The chain carries TRBV6-5 and TRBJ2-1; no reliable D call. The V end was cut by 8 bases, the J end by 4 bases, with 6 bases between. CDR1 and CDR2 from the germline V gene are MNHEY and SVGAGI. The CDR3 totals 11 residues. In DNA form, the CDR3 reads TGTGCCAGCGGGGTTTACAATGAGCAGTTCTTC. This gives the protein CASGVYNEQFF.

The CDR3 sequence: CASLNSNTEAFF. The DNA for the CDR3 is TGTGCCAGCCTAAACTCGAACACTGAAGCTTTCTTT. The chain joins TRBV27 to TRBJ1-1, with no clear D. V was clipped by 8 bases and J by 1 base, with 8 bases between them. CDR1 is MNHEY, CDR2 SMNVEV, per germline (reference sequence). The CDR3 totals 12 residues.

This clonotype was seen ten or more times. This chain joins TRBV6-5 and TRBJ2-7, with D perhaps being TRBD1 or TRBD2 (5 bases each). The ends were cut back, 4 bases at V and 4 bases at J, with 17 bases in the middle. Germline V CDR1 and CDR2: MNHEY, SVGAGI. CDR3 length: 15 residues. CDR3 sequence reads: CASSSPRHGAYEQYF. In nucleotides, the CDR3 is TGTGCCAGCAGTTCCCCTCGCCACGGGGCTTACGAGCAGTACTTC.

The genes are TRBV7-2 and TRBJ2-3; 9 bases match TRBD2. J lost 2 bases, V lost 5 bases, and 8 bases had no gene match. Germline lookup yields CDR1 SGHTA and CDR2 FQGNSA. The CDR3 is made up of 16 amino acids. This CDR3 reads CASSPGAGGFTDTQYF. In DNA form, the CDR3 reads TGTGCCAGCAGCCCGGGAGCGGGGGGCTTCACAGATACGCAGTATTTT.

This clonotype was observed at least ten times. The chain has TRBV28 and TRBJ2-4, with D perhaps matching TRBD2 (6 bases). The CDR3 spans 17 residues. V lost 4 bases, J lost 0 bases, and 16 bases lay in between. CDR1 MDHEN and CDR2 SYDVKM come from the germline V gene. This CDR3 reads CASSSVDGLLAKNIQYF. In nucleotides, the CDR3 is TGTGCCAGCAGTTCTGTCGATGGACTACTAGCCAAAAACATTCAGTACTTC.

The chain couples TRBV27 to TRBJ1-6; D unresolved. Germline V gene lookup returns CDR1 MNHEY and CDR2 SMNVEV (reference sequence). The ends were cut back, 0 bases at V and 16 bases at J, with 22 bases in the middle. The CDR3 runs to 16 residues. The CDR3 spells CASSLSTRGPVPNLHF. The CDR3 bases are TGTGCCAGCAGTTTATCCACCCGAGGTCCGGTCCCAAATCTCCACTTT.

V and J are TRBV5-1 and TRBJ1-5; possible D gene TRBD1, 5 bases. V was shortened by 0 bases and J by 7 bases, with 11 bases between the two germline ends. Germline CDR1 is SGHRS and CDR2 is YFSETQ. The CDR3 is made up of 14 amino acids. CDR3 DNA sequence: TGCGCCAGCAGCTTGGGGGCAGGGAGCCAGCCCCAGCATTTT. Protein product: CASSLGAGSQPQHF.

In this sample, this clonotype turned up once. This chain's CDR3 is CASRTGGVNEQFF. CDR3 DNA: TGTGCCAGTAGGACAGGGGGGGTGAATGAGCAGTTCTTC. V usage is TRBV19 and J usage is TRBJ2-1; TRBD1 agrees at 9 bases. The CDR3 is 13 amino acids. With 6 bases clipped from V and 7 bases from J, the junction kept 4 bases outside the gene matches. CDR1 LNHDA and CDR2 SQIVND come from the germline V gene (reference sequence). The full variable domain, completed using reference TRBV19 and TRBJ2-1, is DGGITQSPKYLFRKEGQNVTLSCEQNLNHDAMYWYRQDPGQGLRLIYYSQIVNDFQKGDIAEGYSVSREKKESFPLTVTSAQKNPTAFYLCASRTGGVNEQFFGPGTRLTVL.

The chain joins TRBV20-1 to TRBJ1-4, with unresolved D. Germline V gene sequence: CDR1 DFQATT, CDR2 SNEGSKA (reference sequence). The CDR3 sequence is 14 residues long. This CDR3 reads CTPTSNTTNEKLFF. CDR3 DNA: TGCACCCCGACTTCCAACACAACTAATGAAAAACTGTTTTTT.

This sequence joins TRBV2 and TRBJ2-3, with 9 bases identical to TRBD1. The CDR3 is 18 amino acids. Germline V gene data show CDR1 as SNHLY and CDR2 as FYNNEI. Trimming took 5 bases from V and 6 from J; bases not matched to a gene: 18. The CDR3 protein is CASSYIIWDRDVSDTQYF. CDR3 DNA sequence: TGTGCCAGCAGTTACATAATTTGGGACAGGGATGTTTCGGATACGCAGTATTTT. Filled out from reference TRBV2 and TRBJ2-3, the complete variable domain reads EPEVTQTPSHQVTQMGQEVILRCVPISNHLYFYWYRQILGQKVEFLVSFYNNEISEKSEIFDDQFSVERPDGSNFTLKIRSTKLEDSAMYFCASSYIIWDRDVSDTQYFGPGTRLTVL.

There are a few counts of this clonotype. The rearrangement joins TRBV7-6 to TRBJ1-3; D is undetermined. Germline CDR1 is SGHVS and CDR2 is FNYEAQ. With 5 bases removed from V and 12 bases from J, the gap between germline ends came to 14 bases. The CDR3 has 12 amino acids. The CDR3 DNA reads TGTGCCAGCAGCACGGACGCATCGGTCATATATTTT. This sequence encodes CASSTDASVIYF.

The chain joins TRBV6-2 or TRBV6-3 to TRBJ2-5; D tentatively reads TRBD1 or TRBD2 (5 bases each). V was trimmed by 2 bases and J by 5 bases, leaving 9 bases between them. CDR1 and CDR2 (germline): MNHEY, SVGEGT. This CDR3 contains 13 residues. In DNA, the CDR3 is TGTGCCAGCAGTTACGGGGGTATCGAGACCCAGTACTTC. It encodes CASSYGGIETQYF.

The chain couples TRBV6-6 to TRBJ1-1, with D hard to call. The CDR3 length is 12 residues. V lost 2 bases and J 5 bases, leaving 6 bases between the germline ends. CDR1 is MNHNY and CDR2 is SVGAGI in the germline V gene (reference sequence). CDR3 residues: CASSYLVTEAFF. In DNA, the CDR3 is TGTGCCAGCAGTTACCTGGTGACTGAAGCTTTCTTT.

This clonotype was seen many times. This chain joins TRBV28 and TRBJ1-2; no definite D call. CDR3 size: 18 residues. V dropped 1 base and J dropped 4 bases, with 22 bases sitting between them. Germline V CDR1 and CDR2: MDHEN, SYDVKM. The CDR3: CASSLSIPSPTLAYGYTF. The CDR3 nucleotides are TGTGCCAGCAGTTTATCCATCCCTTCTCCGACACTCGCCTATGGCTACACCTTC.

This clonotype was detected only a few times. This chain joins TRBV4-1 and TRBJ2-3; D not resolved. CDR1 MGHRA and CDR2 YSYEKL come from the germline V gene. The CDR3 sequence is 12 residues long. V was trimmed by 0 bases and J by 9 bases, leaving 7 bases between them. Here the CDR3 reads CASSQESSTQYF. DNA of the CDR3: TGCGCCAGCAGCCAAGAGAGTAGCACGCAGTATTTT.

This clonotype came up a few times. The chain carries TRBV7-2 and TRBJ2-3, with TRBD1 as a possible D gene (5 bases). This CDR3 comprises 17 residues. Germline V lookup: CDR1 SGHTA, CDR2 FQGNSA. V shed 6 bases and J shed 0 bases, with 19 bases lying between them. The CDR3 spells CASSQFQGIGSTDTQYF. In DNA, the CDR3 is TGTGCCAGCAGTCAGTTCCAGGGAATCGGGAGCACAGATACGCAGTATTTT.

This clonotype was picked up a small number of times. The V call is TRBV7-2, the J call TRBJ2-2; TRBD2 matches at 11 bases. The germline CDR1 and CDR2 sequences are SGHTA and FQGNSA. The CDR3 runs to 16 residues. The trim removed 2 bases at V and 7 bases at J, leaving 6 bases unmatched. The CDR3 bases are TGTGCCAGCAGCTTAATAGCGGGGGGGCTCGGCGGGGAGCTGTTTTTT. This gives the protein CASSLIAGGLGGELFF.

The chain combines TRBV2 with TRBJ2-4, with D perhaps being TRBD1 or TRBD2 (5 bases each). V lost 6 bases and J 0 bases, leaving 15 bases between the germline ends. CDR1 and CDR2 (germline): SNHLY, FYNNEI. The CDR3 extends over 16 amino acids. For the CDR3, the DNA is TGTGCCAGCAGAGCCGAGGGGTCCTTAGCCAAAAACATTCAGTACTTC. Its translation: CASRAEGSLAKNIQYF.

The chain couples TRBV20-1 to TRBJ2-3, with 8 bases identical to TRBD1. V lost 0 bases, J lost 2 bases, and 7 bases stayed unmatched. The CDR3 runs to 16 residues. Germline CDR1 DFQATT, CDR2 SNEGSKA (reference sequence). Written as DNA, the CDR3 is TGCAGTGCTAGAGATGATAGGACAGGGCTCACAGATACGCAGTATTTT. This sequence encodes CSARDDRTGLTDTQYF.

The chain uses TRBV6-5 and TRBJ2-7; the D is unclear. Germline CDR1 and CDR2: MNHEY and SVGAGI. With 4 bases removed from V and 3 bases from J, the gap between germline ends came to 7 bases. CDR3 length equals 12 residues. CDR3 nucleotides: TGTGCCAGCAGTTTCGACAACTACGAGCAGTACTTC. Its translation: CASSFDNYEQYF.

The gene calls are TRBV7-3 and TRBJ2-1; 12 bases are shared with TRBD2. The CDR3 is 17 residues long. Germline CDR1 SGHTA, CDR2 FQGTGA. The ends lost 4 bases at V and 7 bases at J; junction bases unmatched: 11. The CDR3 DNA follows: TGTGCCAGCAGCTCCGGACTAGCGGGGCTTAGGGTGAATGAGCAGTTCTTC. Translation gives CASSSGLAGLRVNEQFF. The whole variable domain, filled in from reference TRBV7-3 and TRBJ2-1, reads GAGVSQTPSNKVTEKGKYVELRCDPISGHTALYWYRQSLGQGPEFLIYFQGTGAADDSGLPNDRFFAVRPEGSVSTLKIQRTERGDSAVYLCASSSGLAGLRVNEQFFGPGTRLTVL.

This clonotype turned up a few times. This chain links TRBV7-6 with TRBJ1-2; no definite D call. Germline V gene data show CDR1 as SGHVS and CDR2 as FNYEAQ. Trimming cost V 1 base and J 8 bases, with 14 bases left between them. The length of the CDR3 is 14 residues. For the CDR3, the DNA is TGTGCCAGCAGCTTAGATACGAGGGCGCTGGGCTACACCTTC. It specifies CASSLDTRALGYTF.

This clonotype was found a few times. The rearrangement joins TRBV6-2 or TRBV6-3 to TRBJ2-1; D is uncertain. V was clipped by 3 bases and J by 14 bases, with 14 bases between them. The CDR3 is 12 residues long. Germline V gene data show CDR1 as MNHEY and CDR2 as SVGEGT. CDR3 loop: CASSYPASNEFF. Here the CDR3 DNA reads TGTGCCAGCAGTTATCCAGCCTCCAACGAGTTCTTC.